This TCR beta chain was observed in a study of T cell responses to AZD1222 COVID-19 vaccine. Study observations and caveats: Among those given AZD1222, only six were seropositive at baseline.

V lost 1 base and J lost 4, with 17 bases in between. CDR1 and CDR2 (germline): SEHNR, FQNEAQ (reference sequence). This CDR3 has 17 residues. About this clone itself: Its antigen remains unidentified.

Measured with immunoSEQ multiplex PCR; TCRdb has only the in-frame clones, and not every one. The profile covers about 100,000 clones, with 88% appearing a single time and about 1.8% taken by the ten largest. The receptor was derived from an adult in good health. J is TRBJ2-1 and V is TRBV7-9, with D tentatively TRBD2 (6 bases). Source: peripheral blood, taken on day 0 of AZD1222 vaccination. CDR3 loop: CASSLGGNSLQYNEQFF. The CDR3 coding sequence is TGTGCCAGCAGCTTAGGCGGGAACAGTTTACAGTACAATGAGCAGTTCTTC.